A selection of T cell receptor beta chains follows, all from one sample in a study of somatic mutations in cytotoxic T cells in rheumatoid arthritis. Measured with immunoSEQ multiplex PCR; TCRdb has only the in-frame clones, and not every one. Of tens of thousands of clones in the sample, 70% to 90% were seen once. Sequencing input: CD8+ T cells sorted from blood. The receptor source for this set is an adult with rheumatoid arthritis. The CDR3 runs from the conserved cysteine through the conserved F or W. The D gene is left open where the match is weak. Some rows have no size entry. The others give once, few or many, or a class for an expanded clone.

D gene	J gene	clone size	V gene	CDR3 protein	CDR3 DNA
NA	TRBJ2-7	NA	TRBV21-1	CAGPGQGDHEQYF	TGTGCCGGGCCGGGACAGGGTGACCACGAGCAGTACTTC
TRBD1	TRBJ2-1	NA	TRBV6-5	CASSYKVDRGWNEQFF	TGTGCCAGCAGTTACAAGGTAGACAGGGGGTGGAATGAGCAGTTCTTC
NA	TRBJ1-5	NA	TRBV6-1	CASSSAGGGNQPQHF	TGTGCCAGCAGTTCGGCGGGAGGGGGCAATCAGCCCCAGCATTTT
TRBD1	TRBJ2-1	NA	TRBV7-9	CASSLEGQGLYNEQFF	TGTGCCAGCAGCTTAGAGGGACAGGGATTATACAATGAGCAGTTCTTC
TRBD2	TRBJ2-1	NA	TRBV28	CASSLRSGGPVSYNEQFF	TGTGCCAGCAGTTTACGAAGCGGGGGGCCGGTATCCTACAATGAGCAGTTCTTC
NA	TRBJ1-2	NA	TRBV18	CASSPALSGYTF	TGTGCCAGCTCACCCGCACTAAGTGGCTACACCTTC
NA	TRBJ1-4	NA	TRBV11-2	CASTLGQVNEKLFF	TGTGCCAGCACCCTTGGGCAGGTTAATGAAAAACTGTTTTTT
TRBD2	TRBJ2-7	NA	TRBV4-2	CASSQGERGLPYEQYF	TGTGCCAGCAGCCAAGGGGAGCGGGGGCTCCCCTACGAGCAGTACTTC
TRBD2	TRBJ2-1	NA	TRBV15	CATSRGGGPLSSYNEQFF	TGTGCCACCAGCAGAGGGGGAGGGCCTTTGAGCTCCTACAATGAGCAGTTCTTC
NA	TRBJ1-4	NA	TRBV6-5	CASTTRRGTNEKLFF	TGTGCCAGCACCACTCGAAGGGGAACTAATGAAAAACTGTTTTTT
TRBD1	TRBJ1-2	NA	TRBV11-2	CASNGQEANYGYTF	TGTGCCAGCAACGGACAGGAAGCTAACTATGGCTACACCTTC
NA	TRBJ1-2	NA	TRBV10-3	CAISESGWRQDGYTF	TGTGCCATCAGTGAGTCGGGCTGGCGGCAAGATGGCTACACCTTC
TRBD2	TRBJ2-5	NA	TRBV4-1	CASSPMSGGAEKTQYF	TGCGCCAGCAGCCCGATGAGCGGGGGGGCCGAAAAGACCCAGTACTTC
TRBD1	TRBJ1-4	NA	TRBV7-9	CASSLDDRGPEKLFF	TGTGCCAGCAGCTTAGATGACAGGGGACCTGAAAAACTGTTTTTT
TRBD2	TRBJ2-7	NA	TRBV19	CASSIDGAGSHYEQYF	TGTGCCAGTAGTATAGACGGAGCGGGGTCCCACTACGAGCAGTACTTC
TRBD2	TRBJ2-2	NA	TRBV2	CASSEALIAGDAGELFF	TGTGCCAGCAGTGAAGCGCTGATAGCGGGAGACGCCGGGGAGCTGTTTTTT
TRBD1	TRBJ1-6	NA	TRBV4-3	CASSQDLFGQGSYNSPLHF	TGCGCCAGCAGCCAAGATCTTTTCGGACAGGGCTCCTATAATTCACCCCTCCACTTT
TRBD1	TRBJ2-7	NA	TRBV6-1	CASSEAGTGPLSSYEQYF	TGTGCCAGCAGTGAAGCGGGGACAGGGCCCCTAAGCTCCTACGAGCAGTACTTC
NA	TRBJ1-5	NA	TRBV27	CASSLLGPSSGYQPQHF	TGTGCCAGCAGTTTACTAGGGCCCTCTTCGGGTTATCAGCCCCAGCATTTT
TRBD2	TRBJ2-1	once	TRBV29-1	CSVGGLEREYSYNEQFF	TGCAGCGTTGGGGGACTAGAAAGGGAGTATTCCTACAATGAGCAGTTCTTC
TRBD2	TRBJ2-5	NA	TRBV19	CASSMVAPGLAGDKTQYF	TGTGCCAGTAGTATGGTGGCCCCGGGACTAGCGGGAGATAAGACCCAGTACTTC
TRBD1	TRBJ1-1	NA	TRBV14	CASSQETRTGASNTEAFF	TGTGCCAGCAGCCAAGAGACAAGGACAGGGGCCTCGAACACTGAAGCTTTCTTT
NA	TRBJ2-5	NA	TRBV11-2	CASSPTEETQYF	TGTGCCAGCAGCCCGACAGAAGAGACCCAGTACTTC
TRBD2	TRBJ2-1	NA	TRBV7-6	CASSLEAGGPHEQFF	TGTGCCAGCAGCTTAGAGGCGGGAGGGCCCCATGAGCAGTTCTTC
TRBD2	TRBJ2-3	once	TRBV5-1	CASSNGLVDTTDTQYF	TGCGCCAGCAGCAACGGACTAGTTGATACCACAGATACGCAGTATTTT
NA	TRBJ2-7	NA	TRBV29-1	CSVVDNTYEQYF	TGCAGCGTAGTGGACAACACCTACGAGCAGTACTTC
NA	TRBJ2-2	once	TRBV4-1	CASSHAAGITGELFF	TGCGCCAGCAGCCACGCCGCGGGAATCACCGGGGAGCTGTTTTTT
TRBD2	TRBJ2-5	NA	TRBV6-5	CASSTVAGGPETQYF	TGTGCCAGCAGTACAGTAGCGGGGGGGCCGGAGACCCAGTACTTC
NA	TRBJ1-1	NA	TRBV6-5	CASSYGSLNTEAFF	TGTGCCAGCAGTTACGGGAGTCTGAACACTGAAGCTTTCTTT
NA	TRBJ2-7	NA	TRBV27	CASSSPTGSYEQYF	TGTGCCAGCAGTTCTCCTACAGGTTCCTACGAGCAGTACTTC
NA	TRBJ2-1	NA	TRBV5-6	CASSLDGEWGHNEQFF	TGTGCCAGCAGCTTGGACGGCGAATGGGGACACAATGAGCAGTTCTTC
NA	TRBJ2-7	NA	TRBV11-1	CASSLFQGTHEQYF	TGTGCCAGCAGCTTATTTCAGGGAACCCACGAGCAGTACTTC
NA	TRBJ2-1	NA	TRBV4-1	CASSSTLYNEQFF	TGCGCCAGCAGCTCGACTCTATACAATGAGCAGTTCTTC
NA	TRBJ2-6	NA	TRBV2	CASSDSTELGTGANVLTF	TGTGCCAGCAGTGATTCTACGGAATTGGGTACTGGGGCCAACGTCCTGACTTTC
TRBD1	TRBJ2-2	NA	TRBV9	CASGSGTGFTGELFF	TGTGCCAGCGGATCCGGGACAGGGTTCACCGGGGAGCTGTTTTTT
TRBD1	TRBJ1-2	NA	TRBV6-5	CASSRTGPRGGYTF	TGTGCCAGCAGTCGGACAGGGCCAAGGGGCGGCTACACCTTC
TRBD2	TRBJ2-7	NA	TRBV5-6	CASSPGTSGGLWEQYF	TGTGCCAGCAGCCCGGGGACTAGCGGGGGGCTGTGGGAGCAGTACTTC
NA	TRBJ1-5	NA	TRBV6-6	CASSYSRGNQPQHF	TGTGCCAGCAGTTACTCCCGTGGCAATCAGCCCCAGCATTTT
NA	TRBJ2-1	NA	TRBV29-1	CSVDTLISYNEQFF	TGCAGCGTTGATACGTTAATATCCTACAATGAGCAGTTCTTC
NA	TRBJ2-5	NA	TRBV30	CAWSVWSQETQYF	TGTGCCTGGAGTGTGTGGTCGCAAGAGACCCAGTACTTC
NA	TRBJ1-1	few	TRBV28	CASSWTIIGTEAFF	TGTGCCAGCAGTTGGACAATAATAGGCACTGAAGCTTTCTTT
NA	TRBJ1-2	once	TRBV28	CASSFAEGWYGYTF	TGTGCCAGCAGTTTCGCTGAGGGGTGGTATGGCTACACCTTC
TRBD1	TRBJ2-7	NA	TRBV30	CAWKDLDRGPYEQYF	TGTGCCTGGAAAGACCTGGACAGGGGTCCCTACGAGCAGTACTTC
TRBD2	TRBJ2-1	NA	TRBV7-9	CASSLAHSGGLGEQFF	TGTGCCAGCAGCTTAGCTCATTCGGGAGGGTTGGGTGAGCAGTTCTTC
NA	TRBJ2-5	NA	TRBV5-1	CASSQLSNQETQYF	TGCGCCAGCAGCCAGCTGTCGAACCAAGAGACCCAGTACTTC
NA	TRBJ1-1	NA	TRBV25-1	CASSVDSWGNTEAFF	TGTGCCAGCAGTGTTGACAGCTGGGGGAACACTGAAGCTTTCTTT
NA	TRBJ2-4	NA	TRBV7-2	CASSLGVGDIQYF	TGTGCCAGCAGCCTGGGGGTGGGGGACATTCAGTACTTC
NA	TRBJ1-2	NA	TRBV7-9	CASSTRPGPPGHYGYTF	TGTGCCAGCAGCACCCGTCCGGGACCGCCGGGCCACTATGGCTACACCTTC
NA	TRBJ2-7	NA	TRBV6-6	CASSYKDRRYEQYF	TGTGCCAGCAGTTACAAGGACAGACGCTACGAGCAGTACTTC
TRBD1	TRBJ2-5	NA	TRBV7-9	CASSPPSGTEEETQYF	TGTGCCAGCAGCCCGCCCTCCGGGACAGAGGAAGAGACCCAGTACTTC
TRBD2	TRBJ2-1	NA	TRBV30	CAWERDPYNEQFF	TGTGCGTGGGAGCGGGACCCCTACAATGAGCAGTTCTTC
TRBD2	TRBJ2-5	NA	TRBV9	CASSARSGGGGTQYF	TGTGCCAGCAGCGCCCGTAGCGGCGGGGGAGGGACCCAGTACTTC
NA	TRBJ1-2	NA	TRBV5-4	CASSLGQAANYGYTF	TGTGCCAGCAGCTTGGGACAGGCAGCTAACTATGGCTACACCTTC